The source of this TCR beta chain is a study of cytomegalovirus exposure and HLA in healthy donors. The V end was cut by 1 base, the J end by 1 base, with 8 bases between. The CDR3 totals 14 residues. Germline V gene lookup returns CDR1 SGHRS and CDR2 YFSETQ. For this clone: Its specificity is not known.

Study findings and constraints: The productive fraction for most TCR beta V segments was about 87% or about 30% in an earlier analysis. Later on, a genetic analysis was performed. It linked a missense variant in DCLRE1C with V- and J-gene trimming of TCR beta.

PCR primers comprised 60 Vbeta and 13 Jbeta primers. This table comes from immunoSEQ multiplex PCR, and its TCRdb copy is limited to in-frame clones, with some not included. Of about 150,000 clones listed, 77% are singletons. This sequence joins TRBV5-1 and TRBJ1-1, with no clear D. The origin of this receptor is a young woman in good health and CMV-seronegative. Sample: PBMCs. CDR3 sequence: CASSLLAGNTEAFF. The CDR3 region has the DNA TGCGCCAGCAGCTTGCTAGCCGGGAACACTGAAGCTTTCTTT.